The rows below give T cell receptor beta chains drawn from one sample of a study of T cell changes during pregnancy in multiple sclerosis. Sequencing was performed with immunoSEQ multiplex PCR; in TCRdb, only in-frame clones are kept and a portion is missing. This sample has 90,000 to 100,000 clones, with 90% to 95% found just once. The material sequenced was peripheral blood, taken in the third trimester of pregnancy. The receptors originated from a female donor with multiple sclerosis, enrolled in a pregnancy study. Each CDR3 is given with its conserved first and last residue. The D gene is left open where the match is weak. Expanded clones are given a class, and other clones once, few, many or no size at all.

TGTGCCAGCAGTTACTCTTCGCGGAGCATCACTGAAGCTTTCTTT | CASSYSSRSITEAFF | - | TRBJ1-1 | - | TRBV6-5
TGTGCCAGCAGCTATGCAGGGTCGGGGAGGGGAGCTTTCTTT | CASSYAGSGRGAFF | - | TRBJ1-1 | - | TRBV11-1
TGTGCCAGCAGTCAGAGGACACCTCTGGACGAGCAGTACTTC | CASSQRTPLDEQYF | - | TRBJ2-7 | - | TRBV28
TGCAGCGCTCACACGGGACAGGGGCGATATCAGCCCCAGCATTTT | CSAHTGQGRYQPQHF | - | TRBJ1-5 | TRBD1 | TRBV29-1
TGTGCCAGCAGGACTAGCGGAGATATGGACAATGAGCAGTTCTTC | CASRTSGDMDNEQFF | - | TRBJ2-1 | TRBD2 | TRBV27
TGTGCCTGGAGTGTAAGCGGAAAAGCTTTCTTT | CAWSVSGKAFF | - | TRBJ1-1 | - | TRBV30
TGTGCCAGCAGCTATGGATGGGGCCACAGTTCTGGGGCCAACGTCCTGACTTTC | CASSYGWGHSSGANVLTF | - | TRBJ2-6 | - | TRBV7-9
TGTGCCAGCAACAGGGGGTGGATAGAGACCCAGTACTTC | CASNRGWIETQYF | - | TRBJ2-5 | TRBD1 | TRBV7-6
TGTGCCAGCAGCCGATACTCAGGGGGCACTGGAAACACCATATATTTT | CASSRYSGGTGNTIYF | - | TRBJ1-3 | TRBD1 | TRBV4-2
TGCGCCAGCAGCCATCTGACTAGCGGAAACTACGAGCAGTACTTC | CASSHLTSGNYEQYF | - | TRBJ2-7 | TRBD2 | TRBV4-1
TGCGCCAGCAGCTACACCGGGACTAGCGGGAGTTTCCCAGATACGCAGTATTTT | CASSYTGTSGSFPDTQYF | - | TRBJ2-3 | TRBD2 | TRBV5-1
TGTGCCAGCAGCGTAGGTATGGGACAGGGGTTCTTCGGAAACACCATATATTTT | CASSVGMGQGFFGNTIYF | - | TRBJ1-3 | TRBD1 | TRBV9
TGTGCCTGGAGGGATAGGCGGGAGTGGGCCTACAATGAGCAGTTCTTC | CAWRDRREWAYNEQFF | - | TRBJ2-1 | TRBD2 | TRBV30
TGTGCCAGCAGCTTAGCACCGGGACTAGCGGGAGGAACAGATACGCAGTATTTT | CASSLAPGLAGGTDTQYF | - | TRBJ2-3 | TRBD2 | TRBV7-8
TGTGCCTGGAGCGATGGGGGGAAACAGCCCCAGCATTTT | CAWSDGGKQPQHF | - | TRBJ1-5 | - | TRBV30
TGTGCCAGCAGCTCCCAGGGGAACACTGAAGCTTTCTTT | CASSSQGNTEAFF | - | TRBJ1-1 | - | TRBV7-6
TGTGCCAGCAGCTTATTCTTGCCGCTAGCGGGTAACGAGCAGTACTTC | CASSLFLPLAGNEQYF | - | TRBJ2-7 | TRBD2 | TRBV7-9
TGTGCCAGCAGCCCAAAATTGACCGGGGAGCTGTTTTTT | CASSPKLTGELFF | - | TRBJ2-2 | - | TRBV7-3
TGTGCCAGCAGCTTAGAAGCGGGAGATGAGCAGTTCTTC | CASSLEAGDEQFF | once | TRBJ2-1 | TRBD2 | TRBV11-2
TGTGCCAGCAGTTTGGGAGACTCATACAATGAGCAGTTCTTC | CASSLGDSYNEQFF | - | TRBJ2-1 | - | TRBV27
TGTGCCAGCAGCTCACGACTAGCGTCCTACGAGCAGTACTTC | CASSSRLASYEQYF | - | TRBJ2-7 | TRBD2 | TRBV7-2
TGCGCCAGCAGCCACTCAGGGGCTCGGACCGGGGAGCTGTTTTTT | CASSHSGARTGELFF | - | TRBJ2-2 | - | TRBV4-1
TGTGCCAGCAGCTTGGTCCAGGTATCCTACAATGAGCAGTTCTTC | CASSLVQVSYNEQFF | - | TRBJ2-1 | - | TRBV5-8
TGTGCCAGCAGTGAGGATCAGGGGACCAAAAACATTCAGTACTTC | CASSEDQGTKNIQYF | - | TRBJ2-4 | - | TRBV2
TGTGCCAGCAGCTCGACACCAGGGGAATTCGGACTAGCGGGAGGGCCCGACCTTATCGAGACCCAGTACTTC | CASSSTPGEFGLAGGPDLIETQYF | - | TRBJ2-5 | TRBD2 | TRBV13
TGTGCCAGCAGCTTAGGGCAAAAAAACATTCAGTACTTC | CASSLGQKNIQYF | - | TRBJ2-4 | - | TRBV7-9
TGTGCCAGCAGTTCCCCGCGGGAGGCCCACCTCTCCTACAATGAGCAGTTCTTC | CASSSPREAHLSYNEQFF | - | TRBJ2-1 | TRBD2 | TRBV28
TGTGCCAGTAGTATGGGGAGGGTCAATCAGCCCCAGCATTTT | CASSMGRVNQPQHF | - | TRBJ1-5 | - | TRBV19
TGTGCCAGCAGCAAATTAGGTATTGGCGGGATGGAGACCTACGAGCAGTACTTC | CASSKLGIGGMETYEQYF | - | TRBJ2-7 | - | TRBV21-1
TGCGCCAGCAGAAAGGAGGACAGGGACTCTACTGGCAATCAGCCCCAGCATTTT | CASRKEDRDSTGNQPQHF | - | TRBJ1-5 | TRBD1 | TRBV10-1
TGTGCCAGCAGCGCCGAGTACTCCTACGAGCAGTACTTC | CASSAEYSYEQYF | - | TRBJ2-7 | - | TRBV5-4